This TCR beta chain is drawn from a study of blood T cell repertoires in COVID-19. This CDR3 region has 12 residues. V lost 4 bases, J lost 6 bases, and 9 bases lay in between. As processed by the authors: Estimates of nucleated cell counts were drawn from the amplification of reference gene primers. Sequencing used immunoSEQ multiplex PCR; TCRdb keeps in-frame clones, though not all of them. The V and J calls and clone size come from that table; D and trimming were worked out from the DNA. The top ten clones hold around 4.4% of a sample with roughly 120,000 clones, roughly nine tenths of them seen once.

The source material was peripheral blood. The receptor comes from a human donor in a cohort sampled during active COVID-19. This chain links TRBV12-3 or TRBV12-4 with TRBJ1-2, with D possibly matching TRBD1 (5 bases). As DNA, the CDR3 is TGTGCCAGCAGTTCTCAGGGAAATGGCTACACCTTC. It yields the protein CASSSQGNGYTF.